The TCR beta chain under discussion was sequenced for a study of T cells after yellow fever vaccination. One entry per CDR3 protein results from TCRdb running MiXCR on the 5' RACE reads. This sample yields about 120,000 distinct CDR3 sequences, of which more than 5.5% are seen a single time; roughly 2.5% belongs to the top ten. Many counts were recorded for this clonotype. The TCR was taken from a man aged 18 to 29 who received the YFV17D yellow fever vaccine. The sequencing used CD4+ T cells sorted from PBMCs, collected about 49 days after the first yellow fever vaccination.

The CDR3 loop reads CASSQDSGGAFF. The CDR3 DNA follows: TGTGCCAGCAGCCAAGATTCCGGTGGAGCTTTCTTT. This chain connects TRBV4-2 to TRBJ1-1; D not certain. Germline CDR1 LGHNA, CDR2 YNFKEQ. V gave up 0 bases and J gave up 10 bases, with 9 bases separating them. The CDR3 runs to 12 residues.